Below, 32 T cell receptor beta chains from the same sample are listed, as sequenced in a study of shared clonotypes between healthy human individuals. TCRdb keeps only in-frame clones here, not all; method: immunoSEQ multiplex PCR. The top ten hold over 9.5% of the sample, which has 490,000 or so clones, around 80% seen once. Sequencing input: PBMCs. The receptors were gathered from a woman aged 40 to 50 in good health. Some clones in this sample may be carry-over from other donors' samples.

The rearrangement joins TRBV27 to TRBJ1-2, with D possibly matching TRBD1 (6 bases). Trimming pared 6 bases from V and 7 bases from J, leaving 9 bases between. CDR3 length equals 11 residues. The germline V gene has CDR1 MNHEY and CDR2 SMNVEV (reference sequence). CDR3 DNA: TGTGCCAGCAGCTCAGGGGTTGGCTACACCTTC. Amino acids: CASSSGVGYTF.

This clone showed up just a few times. This chain's CDR3 is CASSLASLSGNTIYF. Here the CDR3 DNA reads TGTGCCAGCAGCTTGGCGTCCCTCTCTGGAAACACCATATATTTT. This chain uses TRBV7-9 with TRBJ1-3; D is unclear. The germline V gene has CDR1 SEHNR and CDR2 FQNEAQ (reference sequence). This CDR3 contains 15 residues. Trimming removed 3 bases from V and 0 bases from J, with 9 bases in between. The full variable domain, its missing parts supplied by reference TRBV7-9 and TRBJ1-3, is DTGVSQNPRHKITKRGQNVTFRCDPISEHNRLYWYRQTLGQGPEFLTYFQNEAQLEKSRLLSDRFSAERPKGSFSTLEIQRTEQGDSAMYLCASSLASLSGNTIYFGEGSWLTVV.

In DNA, the CDR3 is TGCGCCAGCTCCCCTAGCGGGAGTCGTTTGTCCTACAATGAGCAGTTCTTC. Translating it yields CASSPSGSRLSYNEQFF. This rearrangement joins TRBV5-1 to TRBJ2-1, with 10 bases identical to TRBD2. J lost 1 base, V lost 7 bases, and 11 bases had no gene match. The germline CDR1 and CDR2 sequences are SGHRS and YFSETQ. The CDR3 has 17 amino acids.

The V gene is TRBV11-3, the J gene TRBJ2-2, with TRBD2 matching 13 bases. CDR1 is SGHNT and CDR2 is YENEEA in the germline V gene. V shed 5 bases, J shed 3 bases, and the junction held 12 bases outside the gene matches. This CDR3 has 19 amino acids. CDR3 DNA: TGTGCCAGCAGCGCATGGACTAGCGGGAGTAGTGAGTACACCGGGGAGCTGTTTTTT. It translates to CASSAWTSGSSEYTGELFF.

V and J are TRBV29-1 and TRBJ2-5, with TRBD1 matching over 12 bases. The J call could be wrong; TRBJ2-7 is a better fit for the DNA end. The V gene's germline CDR1 is SQVTM and CDR2 ANQGSEA. The CDR3 sequence is 13 residues long. CDR3 region: CSVTGTGGREQYF. CDR3 sequence (DNA): TGCAGCGTAACCGGGACAGGGGGCCGCGAGCAGTACTTC.

V and J are TRBV18 and TRBJ1-3, with 7 bases that match TRBD1. CDR3 length equals 16 residues. J lost 2 bases, V lost 2 bases, and 6 bases had no gene match. Looked up from germline, CDR1 is KGHSH and CDR2 is LQKENI. In nucleotides, the CDR3 is TGTGCCAGCTCACCAGCAAACAGGGGAGCTGGAAACACCATATATTTT. This codes for CASSPANRGAGNTIYF.

The V call is TRBV18, the J call TRBJ2-5; D may be TRBD2 (5 bases). The V end lost 3 bases, the J end lost 2 bases, and 16 bases lay between the germline ends. Per the germline V gene, CDR1 is KGHSH and CDR2 is LQKENI. The CDR3 covers 16 residues. The CDR3 DNA reads TGTGCCAGCTCACCGGAGCGGAGCTCGGGGCAAGAGACCCAGTACTTC. Protein sequence: CASSPERSSGQETQYF.

V usage is TRBV19 and J usage is TRBJ2-5; 14 bases match TRBD2. The CDR3 extends over 16 amino acids. The germline CDR1 and CDR2 sequences are LNHDA and SQIVND (reference sequence). V gave up 6 bases and J gave up 3 bases; unmatched junction bases: 6. The CDR3 region is CASSPRGLAGEETQYF. The CDR3 nucleotides read TGTGCCAGTAGCCCTAGGGGACTAGCGGGAGAAGAGACCCAGTACTTC.

This sequence joins TRBV14 and TRBJ2-5; D remains ambiguous. Looked up from germline, CDR1 is SGHDN and CDR2 is FVKESK. The ends were cut back, 3 bases at V and 5 bases at J, with 10 bases in the middle. CDR3 length: 13 residues. For the CDR3, the DNA is TGTGCCAGCAGCCAGGCTGCGTGGGAGACCCAGTACTTC. Residues: CASSQAAWETQYF. Drawing the rest from reference TRBV14 and TRBJ2-5, the complete variable domain is EAGVTQFPSHSVIEKGQTVTLRCDPISGHDNLYWYRRVMGKEIKFLLHFVKESKQDESGMPNNRFLAERTGGTYSTLKVQPAELEDSGVYFCASSQAAWETQYFGPGTRLLVL.

This clone has just one count. The chain links TRBV29-1 to TRBJ2-1, with 9 bases fitting TRBD2. Germline CDR1 is SQVTM and CDR2 is ANQGSEA. V trimming: 6 bases; J trimming: 6 bases; junction bases outside the gene matches: 21. This CDR3 spans 18 amino acids. This CDR3 is CSVTRPGTGTSRGNEQFF. CDR3 coding DNA: TGCAGCGTGACCCGACCGGGGACCGGGACTAGCAGGGGCAATGAGCAGTTCTTC.

The chain joins TRBV7-9 to TRBJ1-1; a weak D match, TRBD1 (5 bases). V lost 3 bases, J lost 2 bases, and 13 bases lay in between. The CDR3 length is 15 residues. The V gene's germline CDR1 is SEHNR and CDR2 FQNEAQ (reference sequence). The CDR3 here is CASSFQGGGNTEAFF. DNA for the CDR3: TGTGCCAGCAGCTTTCAGGGTGGAGGAAACACTGAAGCTTTCTTT.

Only one count was recorded for this clone. CDR3 bases: TGCAGTGGAGGGGGCCACAATGAGCAGTTCTTC. It encodes CSGGGHNEQFF. The rearrangement uses TRBV20-1 and TRBJ2-1; 7 bases are shared with TRBD1. CDR1 and CDR2 from the germline V gene are DFQATT and SNEGSKA (reference sequence). The CDR3 contains 11 residues. V shed 7 bases and J 5 bases; nucleotides not matched to a gene: 2.

This clone was seen only a few times. V is TRBV5-4 and J is TRBJ2-5; the D is unclear. The end of the DNA fits TRBJ2-7 better, so the J call may be wrong. The CDR3 is made up of 14 amino acids. The germline gives CDR1 SGHNT, CDR2 YYREEE (reference sequence). The chain's CDR3 is CASSWRPSSYEQYF. CDR3 nucleotide sequence: TGTGCCAGCAGCTGGAGACCAAGCTCCTACGAGCAGTACTTC.

Details on this clone: Other DNA sequences within the sample encode an identical CDR3. The chain couples TRBV7-9 to TRBJ2-7; D is unresolved. The germline V gene has CDR1 SEHNR and CDR2 FQNEAQ (reference sequence). The CDR3 has 16 amino acids. Trimming shortened V by 1 base and J by 0 bases, and 13 bases separated the two germline ends. CDR3 nucleotides: TGTGCCAGCAGCTTAGTGGGTGGCAGGAGCTCCTACGAGCAGTACTTC. As protein: CASSLVGGRSSYEQYF.

The chain couples TRBV4-1 to TRBJ2-7, with 11 bases that match TRBD2. The CDR3 spans 15 residues. From germline, CDR1 is MGHRA and CDR2 YSYEKL. Losses at the gene ends were 3 bases for V and 7 bases for J; bases not matched to a gene: 8. The CDR3 DNA sequence: TGCGCCAGCAGCCAGCCAGGTAGCGGGAGGGATGAGCAGTACTTC. It codes for CASSQPGSGRDEQYF.

This rearrangement joins TRBV4-2 to TRBJ2-7; D could derive from TRBD1 or TRBD2 (5 bases each). The V and J ends lost 4 bases and 3 bases respectively, with 19 bases between them. Germline lookup yields CDR1 LGHNA and CDR2 YNFKEQ. The CDR3 loop spans 16 amino acids. Written as DNA, the CDR3 is TGTGCCAGCAGCCGAACGTCCGGGACCGACGGCTACGAGCAGTACTTC. Translated: CASSRTSGTDGYEQYF.

This chain uses TRBV28 with TRBJ1-5; 8 bases fit TRBD1. Germline V gene sequence: CDR1 MDHEN, CDR2 SYDVKM. The trim removed 7 bases at V and 6 bases at J, leaving 20 bases unmatched. This CDR3 contains 18 residues. The CDR3, as DNA: TGTGCCAGCACTAGTTCGGGAACCAGGGGGCTTCTGTTTCAGCCCCAGCATTTT. Translated: CASTSSGTRGLLFQPQHF.

This clone was recorded a few times. The chain employs TRBV30 and TRBJ1-1; no clear D. Per the germline V gene, CDR1 is GTSNPN and CDR2 is SVGIG (reference sequence). The CDR3 is made up of 14 amino acids. V lost 0 bases, J lost 5 bases, and 13 bases lay in between. Here the CDR3 reads CAWSVPGSRTEAFF. The DNA for the CDR3 is TGTGCCTGGAGTGTACCCGGGTCGAGGACTGAAGCTTTCTTT.

The V and J genes are TRBV14 and TRBJ2-1; TRBD2 matches 8 bases. The germline gives CDR1 SGHDN, CDR2 FVKESK. Unmatched junction bases numbered 6, after V lost 0 bases and J lost 2 bases. CDR3 length: 17 amino acids. The CDR3 DNA reads as TGTGCCAGCAGCCAAGATCGAGCGGGAGTCCCCTACAATGAGCAGTTCTTC. Translated: CASSQDRAGVPYNEQFF.

The chain links TRBV11-2 to TRBJ2-7; TRBD2 aligns across 11 bases. The V gene's germline CDR1 is SGHAT and CDR2 FQNNGV. V shed 1 base and J 6 bases; nucleotides not matched to a gene: 11. The CDR3 extends over 17 amino acids. The CDR3: CASSLGRTSGFPREQYF. The CDR3 region has the DNA TGTGCCAGCAGCTTAGGTCGGACTAGCGGGTTCCCCCGCGAGCAGTACTTC.

The chain combines TRBV6-5 with TRBJ2-6; unclear D gene. The CDR3 extends over 15 amino acids. Trimming shortened V by 2 bases and J by 4 bases, and 9 bases separated the two germline ends. Germline loops: CDR1 MNHEY, CDR2 SVGAGI. Here the CDR3 reads CASSYGVAGANVLTF. CDR3 nucleotides: TGTGCCAGCAGTTACGGGGTGGCAGGGGCCAACGTCCTGACTTTC.

This sequence joins TRBV28 and TRBJ2-7; the D gene is possibly TRBD1 (6 bases). CDR1 MDHEN and CDR2 SYDVKM come from the germline V gene. Trimming left V 5 bases short and J 1 base short, with 15 bases between. This CDR3 contains 15 residues. The CDR3 region is CASSRVRGLSYEQYF. The DNA of the CDR3 is TGTGCCAGCAGTAGGGTCAGGGGTCTGTCCTACGAGCAGTACTTC.

The chain employs TRBV6-1 and TRBJ2-7; 12 bases agree with TRBD2. This CDR3 comprises 18 residues. J gave up 4 bases and V 4 bases, and 14 bases lay outside the gene matches. CDR1 and CDR2 from the germline V gene are MNHNS and SASEGT. CDR3 sequence: CASSAHRQTSGSPYEQYF. DNA for the CDR3: TGTGCCAGCAGTGCCCACCGACAGACTAGCGGGAGTCCGTACGAGCAGTACTTC.

The chain uses TRBV7-9 and TRBJ2-3, with D tentatively TRBD2 (6 bases). Per germline, CDR1 SEHNR and CDR2 FQNEAQ (reference sequence). The CDR3 length is 16 residues. V was trimmed by 1 base and J by 2 bases, leaving 13 bases between them. CDR3 sequence (DNA): TGTGCCAGCAGCTTAGGTGGGACTCCCTTCACAGATACGCAGTATTTT. Translation: CASSLGGTPFTDTQYF.

The chain employs TRBV5-4 and TRBJ2-5, with TRBD1 matching 9 bases. The CDR3 totals 13 residues. V trimming: 7 bases; J trimming: 5 bases; junction bases outside the gene matches: 6. Germline assignment: CDR1 SGHNT and CDR2 YYREEE (reference sequence). CDR3 nucleotides: TGTGCCAGCGGCCGGACAGGGGCGGAGACCCAGTACTTC. This codes for CASGRTGAETQYF.

The chain carries TRBV4-2 and TRBJ2-2, with 9 nucleotides matching TRBD2. This CDR3 comprises 14 residues. CDR1 is LGHNA and CDR2 is YNFKEQ in the germline V gene. Trimming cost V 4 bases and J 6 bases; bases outside gene matches: 3. For the CDR3, the DNA is TGTGCCAGCAGCCTAATAGCGGGAGCCGGGGAGCTGTTTTTT. It yields the protein CASSLIAGAGELFF.

The chain couples TRBV4-2 to TRBJ2-2; D is uncertain. Germline V gene data show CDR1 as LGHNA and CDR2 as YNFKEQ. This CDR3 has 17 residues. V lost 0 bases to trimming and J lost 2 bases, with 13 bases between them. The CDR3 loop reads CASSQEGKAFNTGELFF. The CDR3 DNA is TGTGCCAGCAGCCAAGAGGGGAAAGCGTTCAACACCGGGGAGCTGTTTTTT.

In the case of this clone: Different DNA sequences within this sample yield the same CDR3. The V and J genes are TRBV18 and TRBJ2-5, with 8 bases fitting TRBD1. The V gene's germline CDR1 is KGHSH and CDR2 LQKENI. V gave up 6 bases and J gave up 2 bases; unmatched junction bases: 5. This CDR3 is 14 amino acids long. The CDR3 DNA reads as TGTGCCAGCTCTCCGACAGGGGAACAAGAGACCCAGTACTTC. This gives the protein CASSPTGEQETQYF.

The V gene is TRBV4-2, the J gene TRBJ2-2, with D perhaps TRBD2 (5 bases). V was pared by 4 bases and J by 3 bases, with 15 bases between. Per the germline V gene, CDR1 is LGHNA and CDR2 is YNFKEQ. This CDR3 contains 16 residues. CDR3 region: CASSRREGRYTGELFF. The CDR3 DNA follows: TGTGCCAGCAGCCGACGAGAGGGAAGGTACACCGGGGAGCTGTTTTTT.

This chain connects TRBV11-3 to TRBJ2-1; 7 bases match TRBD2. CDR3 length equals 16 residues. J gave up 1 base and V 5 bases, and 8 bases lay outside the gene matches. Germline loops: CDR1 SGHNT, CDR2 YENEEA. The CDR3 reads CASSRAGRGSYNEQFF. CDR3 nucleotide sequence: TGTGCCAGCAGCCGAGCGGGGAGGGGTTCCTACAATGAGCAGTTCTTC.

The CDR3 here is CASSLGRVTDTQYF. DNA of the CDR3: TGCGCCAGCAGCTTGGGGCGGGTCACAGATACGCAGTATTTT. The genes are TRBV5-1 and TRBJ2-3, with a tentative D call TRBD2 (5 bases). The CDR3 consists of 14 residues. Deletions cut 0 bases from V and 2 bases from J, with 7 bases between. CDR1 and CDR2 from the germline V gene are SGHRS and YFSETQ.

The J gene is TRBJ2-1, the V gene TRBV5-6; 7 nucleotides match TRBD1. Germline V CDR1 and CDR2: SGHDT, YYEEEE. Trimming cost V 0 bases and J 6 bases; bases outside gene matches: 6. The CDR3 loop spans 15 amino acids. The CDR3 sequence: CASSLEPGQINEQFF. The CDR3 DNA follows: TGTGCCAGCAGCTTGGAACCGGGACAGATCAATGAGCAGTTCTTC.